This T cell receptor (beta chain) derives from a study of blood T cell repertoires in COVID-19. Study-level information: Samples came from the United States, Italy and Spain, spanning acute and convalescent COVID-19. In each case, the material was cDNA or gDNA derived from T cells, B-cell-depleted T cells, or PBMCs.

The CDR3 consists of 15 residues. CDR1 is MNHNS, CDR2 SASEGT, per germline. V lost 4 bases, J lost 4 bases, and 14 bases lay in between. In the source study's methods: By means of reference gene primer amplification, nucleated cell counts were estimated. Using immunoSEQ multiplex PCR, the repertoire was profiled, and TCRdb retains in-frame clones only, with some absent. V and J calls and clone size follow that table, whereas D and trimming were derived from the DNA. The table shows 130,000 to 150,000 clones, with roughly 90% occurring only once. The rearrangement uses TRBV6-1 and TRBJ1-5, with a weak D call TRBD1 (5 bases). The origin of this receptor is a man aged 50-60 years with active or convalescent COVID-19. The sample was peripheral blood. CDR3 amino acids: CASSVGVAGNQPQHF. The CDR3 DNA is TGTGCCAGCAGTGTAGGGGTCGCAGGAAATCAGCCCCAGCATTTT.